This is a list of T cell receptor beta chains from one sample in a study of blood T cell repertoires in COVID-19. Only in-frame clones appear in the TCRdb table, and some are missing; sequencing was by immunoSEQ multiplex PCR. In the table there are about 180,000 clones, around 86% of which are singletons. The specimen was PBMCs or T cells enriched from blood (not recorded which). The receptors were sampled from a woman aged 25 to 39 who had recovered from COVID-19. Each CDR3 is given with its conserved first and last residue. A D gene is named only where the DNA matches it firmly. The size field is filled for only some rows; it gives once, few, many or a size class.

J gene,clone size,D gene,V gene,CDR3 protein,CDR3 DNA
TRBJ1-1,NA,NA,TRBV4-1,CASSAGVNTEAFF,TGCGCCAGCAGCGCAGGCGTGAACACTGAAGCTTTCTTT
TRBJ1-5,NA,NA,TRBV4-2,CASSQARNRQPQHF,TGTGCCAGCAGCCAAGCCCGAAACAGGCAGCCCCAGCATTTT
TRBJ2-6,NA,NA,TRBV5-1,CASSALASPNANVLTF,TGCGCCAGCAGCGCTCTGGCTTCCCCCAATGCCAACGTCCTGACTTTC
TRBJ2-1,NA,NA,TRBV9,CASSVGAGLYNEQFF,TGTGCCAGCAGCGTAGGGGCGGGCCTATACAATGAGCAGTTCTTC
TRBJ2-7,once,TRBD2,TRBV27,CASSTLAGGTSYEQYF,TGTGCCAGCAGTACACTAGCGGGAGGCACCTCCTACGAGCAGTACTTC
TRBJ2-3,NA,TRBD1,TRBV10-3,CAISELWGQDTDTQYF,TGTGCCATCAGTGAGTTGTGGGGACAGGACACAGATACGCAGTATTTT
TRBJ2-2,NA,TRBD2,TRBV7-3,CARPLAGLSGTGELFF,TGTGCCAGGCCACTAGCGGGGCTTTCAGGCACCGGGGAGCTGTTTTTT
TRBJ2-7,NA,NA,TRBV28,CASSLIRGRSYEQYF,TGTGCCAGCAGTTTAATCAGGGGTCGTTCCTACGAGCAGTACTTC
TRBJ2-3,NA,NA,TRBV25-1,CASEELGLNPSTDTQYF,TGTGCCAGCGAGGAACTAGGTCTAAACCCTAGCACAGATACGCAGTATTTT
TRBJ1-6,NA,NA,TRBV6-5,CASSYTGTHSNSPLHF,TGTGCCAGCAGTTACACCGGGACTCATAGTAATTCACCCCTCCACTTT
TRBJ2-7,once,TRBD2,TRBV27,CASSRLAGYEQYF,TGTGCCAGCAGCAGACTAGCGGGCTACGAGCAGTACTTC
TRBJ2-1,few,TRBD2,TRBV5-1,CASSPWGTRGEQFF,TGCGCCAGCAGCCCGTGGGGGACTAGAGGCGAGCAGTTCTTC
TRBJ2-7,NA,NA,TRBV19,CASSKAGYPYEQYF,TGTGCCAGTAGTAAGGCGGGGTACCCCTACGAGCAGTACTTC
TRBJ2-2,once,NA,TRBV7-8,CASSLDRERGGTGELFF,TGTGCCAGCAGCTTAGACAGGGAAAGGGGTGGCACCGGGGAGCTGTTTTTT
TRBJ2-1,few,TRBD2,TRBV5-1,CASSTGLAGGPGEQFF,TGCGCCAGCAGCACAGGACTAGCGGGAGGGCCGGGTGAGCAGTTCTTC
TRBJ2-7,NA,NA,TRBV14,CASSQERGYEQYF,TGTGCCAGCAGCCAAGAGCGGGGCTACGAGCAGTACTTC
TRBJ1-4,once,TRBD1,TRBV24-1,CATRDRGSNEKLFF,TGTGCCACCAGAGACAGGGGCTCTAATGAAAAACTGTTTTTT
TRBJ2-7,NA,NA,TRBV19,CASSINSRSFEQYF,TGTGCCAGTAGTATAAACAGTAGGTCTTTCGAGCAGTACTTC
TRBJ2-1,few,NA,TRBV11-2,CASSFLAGSSGEQFF,TGTGCCAGCAGCTTCCTTGCCGGGAGTAGTGGTGAGCAGTTCTTC
TRBJ1-6,NA,TRBD1,TRBV25-1,CASSPRGRSSYNSPLHF,TGTGCCAGCAGTCCAAGGGGGCGAAGCTCCTATAATTCACCCCTCCACTTT
TRBJ2-7,NA,TRBD2,TRBV27,CASSPLAKPYEQYF,TGTGCCAGCAGTCCACTAGCGAAACCCTACGAGCAGTACTTC
TRBJ2-7,NA,TRBD2,TRBV6-5,CASEYVTSGSHEQYF,TGTGCCAGTGAATACGTGACTAGCGGGAGCCACGAGCAGTACTTC
TRBJ2-2,NA,TRBD1,TRBV7-3,CASGLGQGFTGELFF,TGTGCCAGCGGATTGGGACAGGGGTTCACCGGGGAGCTGTTTTTT
TRBJ1-5,NA,TRBD1,TRBV28,CASSFSKQGGQPQHF,TGTGCCAGCAGTTTCTCGAAACAGGGGGGCCAGCCCCAGCATTTT
TRBJ2-1,NA,NA,TRBV7-8,CASSQSEGEQFF,TGTGCCAGCAGCCAAAGCGAGGGTGAGCAGTTCTTC
TRBJ2-3,NA,TRBD1,TRBV19,CASSVYTGTGAGTQYF,TGTGCCAGTAGTGTCTACACCGGGACAGGGGCAGGTACGCAGTATTTT
TRBJ2-1,NA,TRBD2,TRBV23-1,CASSHLASGQVGEQFF,TGCGCCAGCAGTCACTTAGCTAGCGGGCAGGTGGGGGAGCAGTTCTTC
TRBJ2-7,NA,NA,TRBV18,CASSEAPTATGQYF,TGTGCCAGCTCTGAAGCCCCCACCGCAACCGGGCAGTACTTC
TRBJ2-1,NA,TRBD2,TRBV18,CASSPPSGSPPEQFF,TGTGCCAGCTCACCACCTAGCGGGAGTCCCCCTGAGCAGTTCTTC
TRBJ2-7,NA,TRBD1,TRBV5-4,CASSSGQVDEQYF,TGTGCCAGCAGCTCTGGACAGGTCGACGAGCAGTACTTC
TRBJ1-3,NA,NA,TRBV6-1,CASSQARASGNTIYF,TGTGCCAGCAGTCAAGCCCGAGCCTCTGGAAACACCATATATTTT
TRBJ1-2,once,NA,TRBV7-2,CASTVGRQELYGYTF,TGTGCCAGCACCGTTGGAAGACAGGAACTCTATGGCTACACCTTC
TRBJ1-2,NA,NA,TRBV4-1,CASSQGVSWRGQGRGYTF,TGCGCCAGCAGCCAAGGCGTTAGTTGGAGGGGCCAAGGTCGAGGCTACACCTTC
TRBJ2-7,NA,TRBD2,TRBV7-2,CASSLALAGGYEQYF,TGTGCCAGCAGCTTAGCATTAGCGGGTGGCTACGAGCAGTACTTC
TRBJ1-3,NA,NA,TRBV19,CASSLDGNSGNTIYF,TGTGCCAGTAGTCTAGACGGGAACTCTGGAAACACCATATATTTT
TRBJ2-1,few,NA,TRBV29-1,CSVRNAPGVPNEQFF,TGCAGCGTTCGGAACGCTCCGGGAGTCCCCAATGAGCAGTTCTTC
TRBJ2-7,NA,NA,TRBV28,CASSPLADSPYEQYF,TGTGCCAGCAGTCCATTAGCGGACTCCCCCTACGAGCAGTACTTC
TRBJ2-7,NA,NA,TRBV4-1,CASSQGLAYEQYF,TGCGCCAGCAGCCAAGGACTAGCCTACGAGCAGTACTTC
TRBJ2-5,NA,NA,TRBV11-3,CASSPRDQETQYF,TGTGCCAGCAGCCCCCGGGACCAAGAGACCCAGTACTTC
TRBJ2-1,NA,NA,TRBV13,CASSLGREFNHNEQFF,TGTGCCAGCAGCTTAGGCCGGGAGTTCAACCACAATGAGCAGTTCTTC
TRBJ2-1,NA,NA,TRBV5-4,CASSSQTGHFYNEQFF,TGTGCCAGCAGCTCTCAAACGGGACACTTTTACAATGAGCAGTTCTTC
TRBJ1-1,NA,NA,TRBV10-3,CAISRGGGMSPEAFF,TGTGCCATCAGCCGAGGCGGGGGGATGAGTCCTGAAGCTTTCTTT
TRBJ2-1,NA,NA,TRBV6-1,CASSEEDPWGLTTYNEQFF,TGTGCCAGCAGTGAGGAGGACCCCTGGGGACTCACAACCTACAATGAGCAGTTCTTC
TRBJ2-5,NA,NA,TRBV5-1,CASSFLQGIQETQYF,TGCGCCAGCAGCTTTCTCCAGGGGATCCAAGAGACCCAGTACTTC
TRBJ2-7,NA,TRBD1,TRBV4-1,CASSQGTGVYEQYF,TGCGCCAGCAGCCAAGGGACAGGGGTATACGAGCAGTACTTC
TRBJ2-1,NA,TRBD2,TRBV18,CASSRDPREGEQFF,TGTGCCAGCTCCAGGGACCCCCGGGAGGGTGAGCAGTTCTTC
TRBJ1-2,NA,TRBD1,TRBV19,CATNEPTGRKNGYTF,TGTGCCACAAACGAGCCGACAGGGAGGAAGAATGGCTACACCTTC
TRBJ2-2,NA,TRBD2,TRBV19,CASSITAGGVTGELFF,TGTGCCAGTAGTATCACAGCGGGAGGTGTCACCGGGGAGCTGTTTTTT
TRBJ2-7,NA,NA,TRBV6-5,CASMSAYEQYF,TGTGCCAGCATGTCGGCCTACGAGCAGTACTTC
TRBJ2-7,NA,NA,TRBV27,CASSLSSVSSYEQYF,TGTGCCAGCAGTTTAAGTAGCGTCAGCTCCTACGAGCAGTACTTC
TRBJ1-5,NA,TRBD1,TRBV27,CASSTGQGDQPQHF,TGTGCCAGCAGTACGGGACAGGGGGATCAGCCCCAGCATTTT
TRBJ1-2,NA,TRBD1,TRBV5-1,CASSPLRDRGLGNYGYTF,TGCGCCAGCAGTCCTCTCCGGGACAGGGGACTGGGTAACTATGGCTACACCTTC